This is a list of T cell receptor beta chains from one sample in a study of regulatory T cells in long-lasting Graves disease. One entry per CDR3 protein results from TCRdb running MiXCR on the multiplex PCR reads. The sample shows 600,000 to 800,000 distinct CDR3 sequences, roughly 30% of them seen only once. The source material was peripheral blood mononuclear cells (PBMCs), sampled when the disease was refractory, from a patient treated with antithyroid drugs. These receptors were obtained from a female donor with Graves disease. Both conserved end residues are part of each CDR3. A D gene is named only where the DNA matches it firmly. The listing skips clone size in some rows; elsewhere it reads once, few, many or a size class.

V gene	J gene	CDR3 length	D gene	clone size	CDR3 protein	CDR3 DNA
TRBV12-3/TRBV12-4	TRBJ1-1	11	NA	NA	CASRLNTEVFF	TGTGCCAGCAGATTGAACACTGAAGTTTTCTTT
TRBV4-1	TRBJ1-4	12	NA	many	CASSQVNEKLFF	TGTGCCAGCAGTCAAGTTAATGAAAAACTGTTTTTT
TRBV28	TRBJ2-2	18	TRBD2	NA	CASSLLTSGTSPPGELFF	TGTGCCAGCAGTTTATTAACTAGCGGGACGTCCCCTCCGGGGGAGCTGTTTTTT
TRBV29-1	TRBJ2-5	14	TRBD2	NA	CSVGLAGGSETQYF	TGCAGCGTGGGACTAGCGGGGGGATCGGAGACCCAGTACTTC
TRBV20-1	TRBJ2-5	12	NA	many	CSARVGLETQYF	TGCAGTGCTAGAGTAGGCCTAGAGACCCAGTACTTC
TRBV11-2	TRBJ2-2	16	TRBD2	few	CAGSPLRTSGDGELFF	TGTGCCGGCAGCCCACTACGGACTAGCGGAGACGGGGAGCTGTTTTTT
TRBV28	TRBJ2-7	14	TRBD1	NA	CASSPGQGADEQYF	TGTGCCAGCAGTCCGGGACAGGGGGCCGACGAGCAGTACTTC
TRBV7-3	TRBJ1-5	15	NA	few	CASSKQGSGNQPQHF	TGTGCCAGCAGTAAACAGGGTTCGGGCAATCAGCCCCAGCATTTT
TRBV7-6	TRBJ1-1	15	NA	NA	CTSSLGGGTNTEAFF	TGTACCAGCAGCTTAGGGGGAGGAACGAACACTGAAGCTTTCTTT
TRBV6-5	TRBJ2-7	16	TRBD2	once	CASSYPTVAGGAEQYF	TGTGCCAGCAGTTACCCCACCGTGGCGGGAGGCGCAGAGCAGTACTTC
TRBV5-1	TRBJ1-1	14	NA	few	CASSRDAVNTEAFF	TGCGCCAGCAGCAGGGACGCGGTGAACACTGAAGCTTTCTTT
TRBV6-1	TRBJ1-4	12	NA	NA	CVSSTSTGILFF	NA
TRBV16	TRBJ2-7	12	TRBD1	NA	CASSQGQFEQYF	TGTGCCAGCAGCCAGGGACAGTTCGAGCAGTACTTC